This T cell receptor beta chain was found in a study of blood T cells in healthy people across ages. Healthy Russian Caucasian donors spanned ages roughly 6 to 90 years. PCR was performed a second time for roughly 7 to 12 cycles using a sample-barcoded 5' primer and a J-beta primer mix. TCRdb re-analysed the 5' RACE reads in MiXCR, keeping a single row per CDR3 protein. This table has 710,000 or so distinct CDR3 sequences, approximately 29% appearing once. This clonotype was observed at least ten times. Its antigen is unidentified. Notes on the study in general: A strong correlation was seen between TCR beta diversity and naive T cell percentage. The unsorted PBMCs prevented any conclusive comparison of naive versus antigen-experienced cells. Calculation of diversity from one million T cells yielded estimates considered to be underestimates.

The V and J ends lost 3 bases and 8 bases, in that order; junction bases with no gene match: 4. Germline CDR1 and CDR2: LGHDT and YNNKEL (reference sequence). The CDR3 loop spans 13 amino acids. Material: blood. This TCR came from a woman aged 80 or older in good health. V and J are TRBV3-1 and TRBJ1-2; 9 bases match TRBD1. The CDR3 is CASSHRTGEGYTF. The CDR3 bases are TGTGCCAGCAGCCACCGGACAGGGGAGGGCTACACCTTC.